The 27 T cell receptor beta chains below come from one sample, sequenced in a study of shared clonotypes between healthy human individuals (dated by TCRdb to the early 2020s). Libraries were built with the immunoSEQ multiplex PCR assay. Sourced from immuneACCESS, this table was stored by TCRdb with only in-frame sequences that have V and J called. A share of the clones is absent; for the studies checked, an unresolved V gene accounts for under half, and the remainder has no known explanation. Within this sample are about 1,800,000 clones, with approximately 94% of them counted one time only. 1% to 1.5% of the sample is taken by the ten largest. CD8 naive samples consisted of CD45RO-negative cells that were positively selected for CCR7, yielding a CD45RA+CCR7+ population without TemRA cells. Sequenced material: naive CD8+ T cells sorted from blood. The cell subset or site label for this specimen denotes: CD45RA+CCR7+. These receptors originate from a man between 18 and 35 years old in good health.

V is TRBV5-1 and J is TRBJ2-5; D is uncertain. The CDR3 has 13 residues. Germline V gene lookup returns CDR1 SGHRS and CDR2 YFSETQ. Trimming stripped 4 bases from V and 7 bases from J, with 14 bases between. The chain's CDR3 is CASSPTPSGTQYF. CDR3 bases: TGCGCCAGCAGCCCGACTCCCTCCGGGACCCAGTACTTC. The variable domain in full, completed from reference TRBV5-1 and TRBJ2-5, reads KAGVTQTPRYLIKTRGQQVTLSCSPISGHRSVSWYQQTPGQGLQFLFEYFSETQRNKGNFPGRFSGRQFSNSRSEMNVSTLELGDSALYLCASSPTPSGTQYFGPGTRLLVL.

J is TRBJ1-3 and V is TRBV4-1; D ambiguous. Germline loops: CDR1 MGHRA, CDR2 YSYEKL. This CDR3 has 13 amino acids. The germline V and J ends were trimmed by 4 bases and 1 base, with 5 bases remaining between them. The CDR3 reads CASSPPSGNTIYF. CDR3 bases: TGCGCCAGCAGCCCCCCGTCTGGAAACACCATATATTTT.

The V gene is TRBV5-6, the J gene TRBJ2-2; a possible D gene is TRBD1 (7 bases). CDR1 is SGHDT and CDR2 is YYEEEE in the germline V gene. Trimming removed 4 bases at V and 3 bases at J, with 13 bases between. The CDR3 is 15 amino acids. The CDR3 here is CASSADREDTGELFF. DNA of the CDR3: TGTGCCAGCAGCGCCGACAGGGAGGACACCGGGGAGCTGTTTTTT. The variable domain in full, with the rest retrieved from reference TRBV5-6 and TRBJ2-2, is DAGVTQSPTHLIKTRGQQVTLRCSPKSGHDTVSWYQQALGQGPQFIFQYYEEEERQRGNFPDRFSGHQFPNYSSELNVNALLLGDSALYLCASSADREDTGELFFGEGSRLTVL.

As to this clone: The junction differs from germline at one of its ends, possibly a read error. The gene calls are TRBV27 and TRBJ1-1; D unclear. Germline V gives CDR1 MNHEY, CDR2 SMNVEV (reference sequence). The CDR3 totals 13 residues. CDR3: CASSVSRWTEAFF. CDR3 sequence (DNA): TGTGCCAGCAGTGTATCCAGGTGGACTGAAGCTTTCTTT.

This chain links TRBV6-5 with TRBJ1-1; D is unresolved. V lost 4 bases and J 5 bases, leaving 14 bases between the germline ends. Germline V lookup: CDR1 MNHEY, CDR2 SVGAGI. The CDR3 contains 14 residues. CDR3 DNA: TGTGCCAGCAGTTTCGGCCCGAGGTATACTGAAGCTTTCTTT. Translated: CASSFGPRYTEAFF.

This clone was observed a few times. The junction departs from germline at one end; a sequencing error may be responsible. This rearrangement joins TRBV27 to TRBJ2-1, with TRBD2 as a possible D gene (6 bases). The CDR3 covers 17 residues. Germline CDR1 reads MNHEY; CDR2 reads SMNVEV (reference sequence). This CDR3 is CASSLSTGTGAYNEQFF. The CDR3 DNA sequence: TGTGCCAGCAGTCTATCTACCGGGACGGGAGCGTACAATGAGCAGTTCTTC.

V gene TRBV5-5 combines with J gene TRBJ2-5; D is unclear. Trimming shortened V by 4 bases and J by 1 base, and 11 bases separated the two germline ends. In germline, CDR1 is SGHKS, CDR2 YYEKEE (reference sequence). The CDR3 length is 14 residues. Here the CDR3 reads CASSPQRRQETQYF. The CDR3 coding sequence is TGTGCCAGCAGCCCCCAGCGCCGCCAAGAGACCCAGTACTTC.

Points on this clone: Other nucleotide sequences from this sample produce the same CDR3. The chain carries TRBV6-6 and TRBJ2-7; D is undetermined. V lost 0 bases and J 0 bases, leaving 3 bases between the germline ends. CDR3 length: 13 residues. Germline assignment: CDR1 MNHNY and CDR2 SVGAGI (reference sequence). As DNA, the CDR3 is TGTGCCAGCAGTTACTCCGCCTCCTACGAGCAGTACTTC. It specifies CASSYSASYEQYF.

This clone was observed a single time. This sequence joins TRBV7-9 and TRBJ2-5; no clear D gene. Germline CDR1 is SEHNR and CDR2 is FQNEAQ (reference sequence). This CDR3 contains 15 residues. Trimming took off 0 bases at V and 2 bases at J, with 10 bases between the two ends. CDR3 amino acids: CASSLAQFTQETQYF. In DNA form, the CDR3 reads TGTGCCAGCAGCTTAGCCCAGTTCACGCAAGAGACCCAGTACTTC.

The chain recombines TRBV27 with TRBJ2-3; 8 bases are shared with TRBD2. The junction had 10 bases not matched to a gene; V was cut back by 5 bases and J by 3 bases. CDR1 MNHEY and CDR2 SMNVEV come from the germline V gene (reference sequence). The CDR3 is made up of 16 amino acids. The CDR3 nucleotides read TGTGCCAGCAGTCCCTCCGGGGGGGAAAAGACAGATACGCAGTATTTT. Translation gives CASSPSGGEKTDTQYF.

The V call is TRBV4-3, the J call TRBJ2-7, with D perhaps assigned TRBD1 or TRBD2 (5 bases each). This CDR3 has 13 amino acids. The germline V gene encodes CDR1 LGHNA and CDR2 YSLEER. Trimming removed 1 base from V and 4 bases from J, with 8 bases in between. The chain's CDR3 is CASSQGGPYEQYF. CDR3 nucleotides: TGCGCCAGCAGCCAAGGGGGACCTTACGAGCAGTACTTC.

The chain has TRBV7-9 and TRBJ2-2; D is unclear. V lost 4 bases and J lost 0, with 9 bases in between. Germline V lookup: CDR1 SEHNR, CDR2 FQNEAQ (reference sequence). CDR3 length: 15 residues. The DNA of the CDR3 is TGTGCCAGCAGCTCCCTGTCAACGAACACCGGGGAGCTGTTTTTT. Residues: CASSSLSTNTGELFF.

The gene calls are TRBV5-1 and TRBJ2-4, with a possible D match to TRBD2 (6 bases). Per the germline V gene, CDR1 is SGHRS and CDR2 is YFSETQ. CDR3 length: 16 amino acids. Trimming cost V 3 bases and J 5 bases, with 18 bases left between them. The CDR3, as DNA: TGCGCCAGCAGCTGGCACCCGGGACTGACCGAAAACATTCAGTACTTC. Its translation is CASSWHPGLTENIQYF.

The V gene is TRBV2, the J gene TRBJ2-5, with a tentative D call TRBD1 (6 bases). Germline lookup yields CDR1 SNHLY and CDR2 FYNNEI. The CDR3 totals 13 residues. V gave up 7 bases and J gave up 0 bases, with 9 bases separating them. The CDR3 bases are TGTGCCAGCATCGGGACACACCAAGAGACCCAGTACTTC. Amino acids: CASIGTHQETQYF.

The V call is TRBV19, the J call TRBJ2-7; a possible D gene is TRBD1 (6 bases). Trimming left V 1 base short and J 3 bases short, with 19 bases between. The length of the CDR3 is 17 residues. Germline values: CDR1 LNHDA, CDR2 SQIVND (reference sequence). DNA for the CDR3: TGTGCCAGTAGTATAGCGGCCCCGGCAGGGGCAGGCTACGAGCAGTACTTC. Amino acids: CASSIAAPAGAGYEQYF.

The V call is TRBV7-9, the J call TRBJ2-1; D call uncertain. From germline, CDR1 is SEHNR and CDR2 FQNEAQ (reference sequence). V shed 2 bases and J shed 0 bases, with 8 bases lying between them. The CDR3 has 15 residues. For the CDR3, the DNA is TGTGCCAGCAGCTTACCTCTCCGCTCCTACAATGAGCAGTTCTTC. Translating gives CASSLPLRSYNEQFF.

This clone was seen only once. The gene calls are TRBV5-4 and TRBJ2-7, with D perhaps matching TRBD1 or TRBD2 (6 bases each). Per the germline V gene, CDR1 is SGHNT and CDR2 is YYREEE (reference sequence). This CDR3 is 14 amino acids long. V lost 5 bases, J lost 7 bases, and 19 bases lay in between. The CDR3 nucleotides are TGTGCCAGCAGGCCCGGTTGGGGGGCGCCTGAGCAGTACTTC. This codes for CASRPGWGAPEQYF.

Here the CDR3 DNA reads TGTGCCTGGAGTGTAGCCAGGGGGCCTAACACCGGGGAGCTGTTTTTT. It translates to CAWSVARGPNTGELFF. V is TRBV30 and J is TRBJ2-2; TRBD1 aligns across 8 bases. The CDR3 contains 16 residues. J lost 2 bases, V lost 0 bases, and 5 bases had no gene match. Per the germline V gene, CDR1 is GTSNPN and CDR2 is SVGIG (reference sequence).

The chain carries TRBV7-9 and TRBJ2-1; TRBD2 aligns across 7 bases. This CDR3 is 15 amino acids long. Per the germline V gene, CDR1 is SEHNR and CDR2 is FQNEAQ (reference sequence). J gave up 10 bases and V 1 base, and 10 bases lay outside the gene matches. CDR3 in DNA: TGTGCCAGCAGCTTAGGTGGCACTAGCGAAGGCGAGCAGTTCTTC. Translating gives CASSLGGTSEGEQFF.

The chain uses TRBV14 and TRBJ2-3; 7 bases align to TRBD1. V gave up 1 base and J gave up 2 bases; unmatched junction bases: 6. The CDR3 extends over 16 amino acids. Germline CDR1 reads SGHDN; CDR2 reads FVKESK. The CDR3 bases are TGTGCCAGCAGCCAAGTGGGACAGACCCTCACAGATACGCAGTATTTT. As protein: CASSQVGQTLTDTQYF.

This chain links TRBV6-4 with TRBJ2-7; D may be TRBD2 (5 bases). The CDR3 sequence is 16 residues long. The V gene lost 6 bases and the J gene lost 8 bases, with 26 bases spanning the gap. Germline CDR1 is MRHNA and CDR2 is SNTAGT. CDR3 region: CASRQIRCGPTYQQYF. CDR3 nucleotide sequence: TGTGCCAGCAGACAGATTCGTTGCGGGCCAACTTACCAGCAGTACTTC.

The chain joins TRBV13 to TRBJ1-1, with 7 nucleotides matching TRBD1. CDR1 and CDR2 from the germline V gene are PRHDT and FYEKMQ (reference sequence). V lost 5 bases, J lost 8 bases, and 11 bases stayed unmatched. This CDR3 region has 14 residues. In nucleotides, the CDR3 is TGTGCCAGCAGCACTACTTGGGGACAGCCCGAAGCTTTCTTT. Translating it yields CASSTTWGQPEAFF. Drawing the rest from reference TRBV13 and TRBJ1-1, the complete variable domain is AAGVIQSPRHLIKEKRETATLKCYPIPRHDTVYWYQQGPGQDPQFLISFYEKMQSDKGSIPDRFSAQQFSDYHSELNMSSLELGDSALYFCASSTTWGQPEAFFGQGTRLTVV.

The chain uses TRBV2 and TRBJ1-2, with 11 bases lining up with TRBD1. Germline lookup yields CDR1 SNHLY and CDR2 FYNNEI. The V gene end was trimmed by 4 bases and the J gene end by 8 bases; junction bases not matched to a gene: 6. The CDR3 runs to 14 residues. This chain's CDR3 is CASSAGQGAEGYTF. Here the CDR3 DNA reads TGTGCCAGCAGTGCTGGACAGGGGGCGGAAGGCTACACCTTC. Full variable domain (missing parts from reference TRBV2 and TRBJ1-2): EPEVTQTPSHQVTQMGQEVILRCVPISNHLYFYWYRQILGQKVEFLVSFYNNEISEKSEIFDDQFSVERPDGSNFTLKIRSTKLEDSAMYFCASSAGQGAEGYTFGSGTRLTVV.

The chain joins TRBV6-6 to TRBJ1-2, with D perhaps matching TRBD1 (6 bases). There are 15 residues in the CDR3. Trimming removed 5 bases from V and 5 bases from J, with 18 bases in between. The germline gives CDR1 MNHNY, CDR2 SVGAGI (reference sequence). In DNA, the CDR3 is TGTGCCAGCAGTCTGGCCACGGACAGTGCGTATGGCTACACCTTC. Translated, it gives CASSLATDSAYGYTF.

CDR3 in amino acids: CASSRQTRDEQFF. CDR3 sequence (DNA): TGTGCCAGCAGCCGGCAAACCAGGGATGAGCAGTTCTTC. This chain joins TRBV5-6 and TRBJ2-1, with a weak D call TRBD1 (5 bases). The CDR3 runs to 13 residues. V was shortened by 4 bases and J by 8 bases, with 13 bases between the two germline ends. Germline V gives CDR1 SGHDT, CDR2 YYEEEE.

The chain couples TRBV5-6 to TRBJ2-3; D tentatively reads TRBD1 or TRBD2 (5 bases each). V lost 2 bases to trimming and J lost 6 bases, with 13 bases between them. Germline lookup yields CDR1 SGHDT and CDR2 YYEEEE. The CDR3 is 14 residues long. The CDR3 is CASSFGAVLDTQYF. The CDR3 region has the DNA TGTGCCAGCAGCTTCGGGGCGGTCCTGGATACGCAGTATTTT.

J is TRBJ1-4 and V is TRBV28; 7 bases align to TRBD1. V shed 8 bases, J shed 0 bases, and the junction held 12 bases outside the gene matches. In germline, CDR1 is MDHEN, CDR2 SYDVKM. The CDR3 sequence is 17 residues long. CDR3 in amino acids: CASLTHRQGSTNEKLFF. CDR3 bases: TGTGCCAGCCTCACCCACAGACAGGGTTCAACTAATGAAAAACTGTTTTTT.